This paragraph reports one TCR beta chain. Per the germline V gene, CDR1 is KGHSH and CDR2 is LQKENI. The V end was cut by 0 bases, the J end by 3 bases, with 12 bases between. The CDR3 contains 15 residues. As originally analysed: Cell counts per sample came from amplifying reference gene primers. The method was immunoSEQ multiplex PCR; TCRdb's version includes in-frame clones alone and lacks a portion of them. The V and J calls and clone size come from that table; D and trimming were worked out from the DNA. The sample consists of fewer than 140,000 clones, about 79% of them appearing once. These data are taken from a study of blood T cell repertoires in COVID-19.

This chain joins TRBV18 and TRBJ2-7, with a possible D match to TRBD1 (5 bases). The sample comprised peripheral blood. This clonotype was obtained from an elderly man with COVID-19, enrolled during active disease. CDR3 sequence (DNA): TGTGCCAGCTCACCACCGGGGCAGGGCAGCTACGAGCAGTACTTC. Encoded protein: CASSPPGQGSYEQYF.